Listed below are T cell receptor beta chains from one sample, sequenced in a study of beta chain features in type 1 diabetes. The method was immunoSEQ multiplex PCR; TCRdb's version includes in-frame clones alone and lacks a portion of them. The sample yields 900,000 or so clones, roughly 15% seen once. The sample comprised naive CD4+ T cells from blood. These receptor sequences come from a woman aged 18-35 years in good health. Both conserved end residues are trimmed from each CDR3. Fields, in order: clone size, D gene, J gene, V gene, CDR3 protein. The D gene is left open where the match is weak. The size of a clone is reported for some rows only, either as once, few or many, or as a class for expanded clones.

- - TRBJ1-2 TRBV18 ASSPTNYGYT
- - TRBJ2-7 TRBV5-1 ASSLEGGNSYEQY
few - TRBJ2-7 TRBV10-3 AIKGSDSYEQY
few - TRBJ2-7 TRBV6-7 ASSYPIYYEQY
- - TRBJ2-1 TRBV4-1 ASKRALDSYNEQF
- TRBD2 TRBJ2-5 TRBV10-3 AISESLAGQETQY
- - TRBJ2-2 TRBV10-3 AISESGRTGELF
- - TRBJ2-1 TRBV9 ASTEAASSNEQF
- - TRBJ2-7 TRBV6-5 ASRNSDEQY
- TRBD2 TRBJ2-7 TRBV9 ASCPGLVSYEQY
few TRBD2 TRBJ2-5 TRBV11-2 ASSLFYRTSGPETQY
- - TRBJ1-5 TRBV11-1 ASSLWQYSNQPQH
few TRBD1 TRBJ2-7 TRBV28 ASSPGQGYYEQY
- - TRBJ1-4 TRBV28 ASSLRNEKLF